Following are 22 T cell receptor beta chains from one sample sequenced in a study of blood T cell repertoires in COVID-19. Sequencing used immunoSEQ multiplex PCR; TCRdb keeps in-frame clones, though not all of them. This sample has about 160,000 clones, with approximately 88% found just once. Sequencing was carried out using peripheral blood. The origin of the receptors is an elderly woman with active or convalescent COVID-19.

This clone was counted once. V is TRBV28 and J is TRBJ2-7, with a weak D call TRBD1 (5 bases). Germline V gives CDR1 MDHEN, CDR2 SYDVKM. This CDR3 is built from 13 residues. Deletions cut 7 bases from V and 2 bases from J, with 12 bases between. The CDR3 spells CASTKTTAYEQYF. CDR3 nucleotide sequence: TGTGCCAGCACCAAAACGACAGCCTACGAGCAGTACTTC. The variable domain in full, completed from reference TRBV28 and TRBJ2-7, reads DVKVTQSSRYLVKRTGEKVFLECVQDMDHENMFWYRQDPGLGLRLIYFSYDVKMKEKGDIPEGYSVSREKKERFSLILESASTNQTSMYLCASTKTTAYEQYFGPGTRLTVT.

The CDR3 DNA sequence: TGCGCCAGCAGCCGAGGGACAGGGGTTCAGTCTAACTATGGCTACACCTTC. It codes for CASSRGTGVQSNYGYTF. This chain connects TRBV4-1 to TRBJ1-2; 10 nucleotides match TRBD1. V gave up 4 bases and J gave up 0 bases; unmatched junction bases: 8. Germline CDR1 reads MGHRA; CDR2 reads YSYEKL. The CDR3 covers 17 residues.

This chain links TRBV18 with TRBJ1-6, with 11 nucleotides matching TRBD1. Germline CDR1 is KGHSH and CDR2 is LQKENI. The CDR3 extends over 15 amino acids. Losses at the gene ends were 1 base for V and 10 bases for J; bases not matched to a gene: 3. CDR3 sequence: CASSPQGQGVSPLHF. CDR3 DNA sequence: TGTGCCAGCTCACCACAGGGACAGGGGGTCTCACCCCTCCACTTT.

The chain combines TRBV7-9 with TRBJ1-3, with TRBD1 matching 12 bases. Germline CDR1 is SEHNR and CDR2 is FQNEAQ (reference sequence). There are 16 residues in the CDR3. The trim removed 6 bases at V and 2 bases at J, leaving 5 bases unmatched. The CDR3, as DNA: TGTGCCAGCAGGCCGGGGACAGGGGGCGCTGGAAACACCATATATTTT. It codes for CASRPGTGGAGNTIYF.

The chain uses TRBV11-3 and TRBJ2-7, with TRBD1 as a possible D gene (5 bases). Germline V lookup: CDR1 SGHNT, CDR2 YENEEA. The CDR3 length is 12 residues. Between the trimmed V and J ends, which lost 5 bases and 3 bases, there was a span of 8 bases. The CDR3 is CASSRDSYEQYF. The CDR3 DNA reads as TGTGCCAGCAGCCGAGACAGCTACGAGCAGTACTTC.

The chain joins TRBV6-5 to TRBJ2-7; TRBD1 might be the D (6 bases). The CDR3 extends over 14 amino acids. Germline V lookup: CDR1 MNHEY, CDR2 SVGAGI. The V end was cut by 8 bases, the J end by 2 bases, with 16 bases between. The CDR3 sequence: CASRPGAIAYEQYF. The DNA of the CDR3 is TGTGCCAGCCGGCCAGGGGCTATTGCCTACGAGCAGTACTTC.

The J gene is TRBJ2-1, the V gene TRBV3-1 (or the pseudogene TRBV3-2); 7 nucleotides align to TRBD1. Germline assignment: CDR1 LGHDT and CDR2 YNNKEL (reference sequence). The length of the CDR3 is 14 residues. V trimming: 1 base; J trimming: 7 bases; junction bases outside the gene matches: 4. DNA for the CDR3: TGTGCCAGCAGCCAAGCCTCACAGGGGAATGAGCAGTTCTTC. Its translation is CASSQASQGNEQFF.

This clone was observed a single time. This sequence joins TRBV9 and TRBJ1-1; D gene unclear. There are 15 residues in the CDR3. V lost 0 bases and J 1 base, leaving 10 bases between the germline ends. Germline V gene sequence: CDR1 SGDLS, CDR2 YYNGEE. This CDR3 reads CASSVDSSGNTEAFF. DNA of the CDR3: TGTGCCAGCAGCGTAGACTCGAGCGGGAACACTGAAGCTTTCTTT.

V gene TRBV19 combines with J gene TRBJ1-1, with TRBD1 identical over 8 bases. V was pared by 6 bases and J by 1 base, with 4 bases of the junction left unmatched. The CDR3 contains 14 residues. Germline V lookup: CDR1 LNHDA, CDR2 SQIVND (reference sequence). This CDR3 reads CASRGDRWNTEAFF. The CDR3 DNA sequence: TGTGCCAGTAGGGGGGACAGGTGGAACACTGAAGCTTTCTTT.

The V gene is TRBV2, the J gene TRBJ1-2; 7 nucleotides agree with TRBD1. Per the germline V gene, CDR1 is SNHLY and CDR2 is FYNNEI. With 6 bases clipped from V and 6 bases from J, the junction kept 7 bases outside the gene matches. The CDR3 extends over 13 amino acids. This chain's CDR3 is CASSQQGFDGYTF. Here the CDR3 DNA reads TGTGCCAGCAGCCAACAGGGGTTTGATGGCTACACCTTC. Full variable domain (rest looked up from reference TRBV2 and TRBJ1-2): EPEVTQTPSHQVTQMGQEVILRCVPISNHLYFYWYRQILGQKVEFLVSFYNNEISEKSEIFDDQFSVERPDGSNFTLKIRSTKLEDSAMYFCASSQQGFDGYTFGSGTRLTVV.

The chain employs TRBV3-1 (or the pseudogene TRBV3-2) and TRBJ1-1; D ambiguous. This CDR3 contains 13 residues. From germline, CDR1 is LGHDT and CDR2 YNNKEL (reference sequence). Trimming stripped 0 bases from V and 9 bases from J, with 11 bases between. The CDR3 coding sequence is TGTGCCAGCAGCCAAGATGCTGCGTCCCAAGCTTTCTTT. Translation gives CASSQDAASQAFF.

This chain connects TRBV7-9 to TRBJ1-4; tentative D call: TRBD1 (5 bases). CDR3 size: 15 residues. V shed 4 bases and J shed 7 bases, with 16 bases lying between them. Looked up from germline, CDR1 is SEHNR and CDR2 is FQNEAQ (reference sequence). The CDR3 DNA sequence: TGTGCCAGCAGCTCAGCCGCGTTCGGGGGTGAAAAACTGTTTTTT. Amino acids: CASSSAAFGGEKLFF.

The chain has TRBV12-3 or TRBV12-4 and TRBJ2-5, with a possible D match to TRBD1 (6 bases). This CDR3 is built from 12 residues. The germline V and J ends were trimmed by 7 bases and 7 bases, with 13 bases remaining between them. The CDR3 coding sequence is TGTGCCAGCACCCCGGACAGTACGACCCAGTACTTC. It encodes CASTPDSTTQYF.

This clone was counted between two and nine times. The V call is TRBV3-1 (or the pseudogene TRBV3-2), the J call TRBJ1-1; tentative D call: TRBD1 (5 bases). There are 15 residues in the CDR3. Germline lookup yields CDR1 LGHDT and CDR2 YNNKEL (reference sequence). V lost 6 bases, J lost 1 base, and 15 bases lay in between. CDR3 sequence: CASRPGTGENTEAFF. The CDR3 coding sequence is TGTGCCAGCAGGCCAGGTACGGGGGAGAACACTGAAGCTTTCTTT.

This clone occurred once. This chain uses TRBV19 with TRBJ2-1; D ambiguous. Germline lookup yields CDR1 LNHDA and CDR2 SQIVND (reference sequence). The CDR3 loop spans 11 amino acids. Trimming removed 6 bases at V and 4 bases at J, with 4 bases between. The CDR3 reads CASRAYNEQFF. Here the CDR3 DNA reads TGTGCCAGTAGGGCTTACAATGAGCAGTTCTTC.

There are a few counts of this clone. The CDR3 DNA follows: TGTGCCAGCAGCTTATTTCGCGGGGGGGCAGGTATGACCCAGTACTTC. Translated, it gives CASSLFRGGAGMTQYF. The chain couples TRBV7-2 to TRBJ2-5, with 9 bases fitting TRBD2. With V trimmed by 2 bases and J by 7 bases, 11 bases remained unmatched. This CDR3 has 16 amino acids. Germline assignment: CDR1 SGHTA and CDR2 FQGNSA.

The chain has TRBV6-5 and TRBJ2-2; 11 positions match TRBD2. V lost 6 bases to trimming and J lost 3 bases; unmatched junction nucleotides: 3. Germline-derived CDR1 and CDR2 are MNHEY and SVGAGI. This CDR3 region has 15 residues. The CDR3 nucleotides read TGTGCCAGCAGCTCTAGCGGGGGGTACACCGGGGAGCTGTTTTTT. It translates to CASSSSGGYTGELFF.

This chain links TRBV28 with TRBJ2-2, with 8 nucleotides matching TRBD2. Trimming took 2 bases from V and 6 from J; bases not matched to a gene: 20. The CDR3 covers 20 residues. Germline V CDR1 and CDR2: MDHEN, SYDVKM. The CDR3 region is CASSLVTALGLGRAAGELFF. CDR3 DNA sequence: TGTGCCAGCAGTTTAGTGACTGCCCTTGGTCTCGGGAGGGCGGCCGGGGAGCTGTTTTTT.

This clone came up once. V is TRBV5-8 and J is TRBJ2-5, with TRBD2 matching over 11 bases. Trimming cost V 4 bases and J 1 base; bases outside gene matches: 6. There are 16 residues in the CDR3. Germline V lookup: CDR1 SGHTS, CDR2 YDEGEE. DNA of the CDR3: TGTGCCAGCAGCCATCGACTAGCGGGGCCCCAAGAGACCCAGTACTTC. This gives the protein CASSHRLAGPQETQYF.

The J gene is TRBJ1-1, the V gene TRBV6-5; TRBD1 aligns across 7 bases. CDR3 size: 15 residues. V shed 6 bases, J shed 0 bases, and the junction held 7 bases outside the gene matches. Germline CDR1 is MNHEY and CDR2 is SVGAGI. The CDR3: CASRHLQGMNTEAFF. CDR3 DNA: TGTGCCAGCAGACACCTACAGGGGATGAACACTGAAGCTTTCTTT.

The chain joins TRBV6-2 or TRBV6-3 to TRBJ1-2, with D possibly being TRBD1 (5 bases). V was cut by 4 bases and J by 10 bases, with 31 bases left in between. CDR3 length equals 18 residues. CDR1 MNHEY and CDR2 SVGEGT come from the germline V gene. CDR3 DNA: TGTGCCAGCAGTTCAAGACAGTGGCTTGCTCTGTCTCCCAGGCCCTACACCTTC. Protein sequence: CASSSRQWLALSPRPYTF.

The rearrangement uses TRBV27 and TRBJ2-7, with a tentative D call TRBD1 (6 bases). This CDR3 region has 14 residues. Per the germline V gene, CDR1 is MNHEY and CDR2 is SMNVEV (reference sequence). The V end was cut by 0 bases, the J end by 4 bases, with 10 bases between. CDR3 in amino acids: CASSLSLQGYEQYF. In nucleotides, the CDR3 is TGTGCCAGCAGTTTATCGCTGCAGGGGTACGAGCAGTACTTC.